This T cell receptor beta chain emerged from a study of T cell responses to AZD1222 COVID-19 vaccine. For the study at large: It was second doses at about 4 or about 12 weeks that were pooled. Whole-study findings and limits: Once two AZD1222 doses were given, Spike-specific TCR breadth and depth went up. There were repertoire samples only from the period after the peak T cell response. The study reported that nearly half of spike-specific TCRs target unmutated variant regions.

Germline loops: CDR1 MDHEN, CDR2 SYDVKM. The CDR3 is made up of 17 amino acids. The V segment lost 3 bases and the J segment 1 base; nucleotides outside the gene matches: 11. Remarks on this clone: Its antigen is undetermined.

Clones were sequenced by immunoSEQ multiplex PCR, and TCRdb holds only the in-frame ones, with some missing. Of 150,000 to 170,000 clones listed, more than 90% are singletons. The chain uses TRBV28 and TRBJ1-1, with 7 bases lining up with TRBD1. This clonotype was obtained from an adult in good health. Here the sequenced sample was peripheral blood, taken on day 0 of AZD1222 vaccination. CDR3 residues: CASSFPTGKVGNTEAFF. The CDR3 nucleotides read TGTGCCAGCAGTTTTCCGACAGGGAAGGTGGGGAACACTGAAGCTTTCTTT.